The 20 T cell receptor beta chains below all came from one sample that was sequenced in a study of T cell repertoires in cytomegalovirus infection. MiXCR, applied by TCRdb to the reads, yields one record per CDR3 protein. The sample records approximately 130,000 distinct CDR3 sequences, less than 9.5% being singletons. The sample was PBMCs. These receptors all stem from a human donor in good health (CMV status not recorded). Some clones in this sample may be carry-over from other donors' samples.

This clonotype was detected a few times. The chain carries TRBV10-3 and TRBJ1-1; no clear D. The germline V gene encodes CDR1 ENHRY and CDR2 SYGVKD. CDR3 length: 12 residues. V shed 0 bases and J shed 8 bases, with 7 bases lying between them. The CDR3 protein is CAISESPAEAFF. The CDR3 nucleotides are TGTGCCATCAGTGAGTCGCCGGCGGAAGCTTTCTTT.

This chain uses TRBV28 with TRBJ2-3; 11 bases map to TRBD2. Germline-derived CDR1 and CDR2 are MDHEN and SYDVKM. The CDR3 is 16 amino acids. J was trimmed by 4 bases and V by 4 bases; bases with no gene match: 7. CDR3 in amino acids: CASSWQVAGGPDTQYF. CDR3 coding DNA: TGTGCCAGCAGTTGGCAGGTAGCGGGGGGGCCAGATACGCAGTATTTT.

V usage is TRBV27 and J usage is TRBJ2-7, with 9 bases aligning to TRBD1. The V gene end was trimmed by 4 bases and the J gene end by 4 bases; junction bases not matched to a gene: 8. The CDR3 consists of 15 residues. Germline values: CDR1 MNHEY, CDR2 SMNVEV (reference sequence). The CDR3 here is CASSSSAGTGYEQYF. As DNA, the CDR3 is TGTGCCAGCAGTTCGTCCGCCGGGACAGGGTACGAGCAGTACTTC.

The table lists this clonotype with many counts. This sequence joins TRBV29-1 and TRBJ2-1; D is perhaps TRBD1 or TRBD2 (6 bases each). The length of the CDR3 is 16 residues. V shed 0 bases and J shed 7 bases, with 19 bases lying between them. Germline V gives CDR1 SQVTM, CDR2 ANQGSEA. In DNA, the CDR3 is TGCAGCGTTGAAGAGTCGTGGGGGGCATCGGTGAATGAGCAGTTCTTC. Encoded protein: CSVEESWGASVNEQFF.

This clonotype appeared a few times. CDR3 sequence reads: CSAPPGHTLNNEQFF. The CDR3 nucleotides read TGCAGTGCTCCCCCGGGACACACTTTAAACAATGAGCAGTTCTTC. The genes are TRBV20-1 and TRBJ2-1; possibly TRBD1 for D (6 bases). The CDR3 loop spans 15 amino acids. V shed 5 bases and J shed 5 bases, with 19 bases lying between them. The V gene's germline CDR1 is DFQATT and CDR2 SNEGSKA (reference sequence).

This clonotype was recorded many times. V gene TRBV29-1 combines with J gene TRBJ2-7, with D tentatively TRBD1 or TRBD2 (5 bases each). CDR1 SQVTM and CDR2 ANQGSEA come from the germline V gene. CDR3 length: 14 residues. V gave up 0 bases and J gave up 5 bases, with 14 bases separating them. CDR3 in amino acids: CSVEDPGTEHEQYF. The CDR3 DNA is TGCAGCGTTGAAGACCCAGGGACCGAACACGAGCAGTACTTC.

This clonotype came up many times. The V and J genes are TRBV2 and TRBJ2-5, with 10 nucleotides matching TRBD1. V shed 7 bases and J 7 bases; nucleotides not matched to a gene: 6. This CDR3 contains 13 residues. CDR1 is SNHLY, CDR2 FYNNEI, per germline. The CDR3: CASTGQGRGTQYF. The CDR3 nucleotides are TGTGCCAGCACGGGACAGGGGCGGGGGACCCAGTACTTC.

This clonotype has at least ten counts. This rearrangement joins TRBV12-3 or TRBV12-4 to TRBJ1-1; no definite D call. With 7 bases removed from V and 0 bases from J, the gap between germline ends came to 12 bases. The length of the CDR3 is 14 residues. As DNA, the CDR3 is TGTGCCAGCAAACAGCGCCGCCTGAACACTGAAGCTTTCTTT. Protein sequence: CASKQRRLNTEAFF.

This clonotype was counted ten times or more. The V gene is TRBV2, the J gene TRBJ2-2; the D gene could be TRBD1 or TRBD2 (6 bases each). Germline CDR1 reads SNHLY; CDR2 reads FYNNEI. This CDR3 spans 15 amino acids. Deletions cut 6 bases from V and 0 bases from J, with 11 bases between. CDR3 amino acids: CASSPGATNTGELFF. As DNA, the CDR3 is TGTGCCAGCAGCCCGGGGGCGACGAACACCGGGGAGCTGTTTTTT.

This clonotype showed up many times. The chain links TRBV7-2 to TRBJ2-1; no firm D call. Germline CDR1 and CDR2: SGHTA and FQGNSA. This CDR3 region has 15 residues. V was trimmed by 5 bases and J by 0 bases, leaving 11 bases between them. CDR3 in amino acids: CASSPMPSSYNEQFF. CDR3 bases: TGTGCCAGCAGCCCAATGCCGAGCTCCTACAATGAGCAGTTCTTC.

This clonotype was seen only a few times. This rearrangement joins TRBV11-2 to TRBJ2-7, with 13 bases aligning to TRBD2. This CDR3 region has 16 residues. Germline CDR1 and CDR2: SGHAT and FQNNGV. J was trimmed by 3 bases and V by 5 bases; bases with no gene match: 7. The CDR3 DNA is TGTGCCAGCAGCGCTAGACTAGCGGGGGGAGGCTACGAGCAGTACTTC. Protein product: CASSARLAGGGYEQYF.

This clonotype was seen ten or more times. This chain joins TRBV2 and TRBJ1-5; TRBD1 is a possible D gene (6 bases). Germline V gene data show CDR1 as SNHLY and CDR2 as FYNNEI. Trimming took off 4 bases at V and 0 bases at J, with 13 bases between the two ends. The CDR3 consists of 16 residues. The CDR3 reads CASSAAGVGSNQPQHF. Here the CDR3 DNA reads TGTGCCAGCAGTGCAGCAGGGGTTGGTAGCAATCAGCCCCAGCATTTT.

This chain joins TRBV4-2 and TRBJ2-5, with D unresolved. The CDR3 is 14 residues long. Germline assignment: CDR1 LGHNA and CDR2 YNFKEQ. V gave up 0 bases and J gave up 4 bases, with 9 bases separating them. In DNA, the CDR3 is TGTGCCAGCAGCCAAGATTCCGGTCGAGAGACCCAGTACTTC. It is translated as CASSQDSGRETQYF.

The V and J genes are TRBV28 and TRBJ1-1; D perhaps matches TRBD1 (5 bases). In germline, CDR1 is MDHEN, CDR2 SYDVKM. Trimming removed 8 bases from V and 4 bases from J, with 8 bases in between. This CDR3 contains 11 residues. This CDR3 is CASYQGTEAFF. CDR3 in DNA: TGTGCCAGCTACCAGGGCACTGAAGCTTTCTTT.

This clonotype appeared many times. The genes are TRBV7-2 and TRBJ2-4; D unresolved. This CDR3 is built from 14 residues. Germline assignment: CDR1 SGHTA and CDR2 FQGNSA. Trimming left V 8 bases short and J 6 bases short, with 17 bases between. The CDR3 region is CASGTLPSGNIQYF. The CDR3 DNA reads as TGTGCCAGCGGCACCCTCCCTTCCGGAAACATTCAGTACTTC.

This clonotype was seen more than once but under ten times. This chain links TRBV19 with TRBJ1-5, with 8 bases identical to TRBD1. The ends lost 3 bases at V and 3 bases at J; junction bases unmatched: 10. CDR3 length: 17 amino acids. Germline CDR1 is LNHDA and CDR2 is SQIVND (reference sequence). The CDR3 sequence: CASSIWTGKGANQPQHF. CDR3 nucleotide sequence: TGTGCCAGTAGTATCTGGACAGGGAAAGGGGCCAATCAGCCCCAGCATTTT.

The table lists this clonotype with many counts. This CDR3 fails to terminate in the conserved phenylalanine or tryptophan, so it likely reflects a read error. The DNA is left out, because the CDR3 cannot be placed on it with certainty; the CDR3 is given as TCRdb lists it. The chain combines TRBV12-3 or TRBV12-4 with TRBJ1-1; TRBD1, as called in the table, went unchecked against the DNA. Ends included, the CDR3 has 11 residues. The CDR3 sequence: CASRGRGWLSV.

This clonotype showed up many times. V is TRBV7-9 and J is TRBJ2-3; 7 positions match TRBD1. Germline assignment: CDR1 SEHNR and CDR2 FQNEAQ (reference sequence). The CDR3 covers 16 residues. V shed 6 bases, J shed 1 base, and the junction held 10 bases outside the gene matches. The CDR3 reads CASRTGFAGGTDTQYF. As DNA, the CDR3 is TGTGCCAGCAGGACAGGGTTCGCCGGCGGCACAGATACGCAGTATTTT.

This clonotype was picked up many times. The chain recombines TRBV12-3 or TRBV12-4 with TRBJ2-7; D may correspond to TRBD1 or TRBD2 (5 bases each). The CDR3 is 14 amino acids. Trimming removed 6 bases at V and 0 bases at J, with 12 bases between. DNA for the CDR3: TGTGCCAGCAGGACGGGACCCCCCTCCTACGAGCAGTACTTC. Amino acid sequence: CASRTGPPSYEQYF.

This clonotype was counted many times. The chain recombines TRBV25-1 with TRBJ2-2, with TRBD1 identical over 10 bases. The germline V gene has CDR1 MGHDK and CDR2 SYGVNS. The ends lost 9 bases at V and 7 bases at J; junction bases unmatched: 5. The CDR3 extends over 13 amino acids. The CDR3 DNA sequence: TGTGCCAGTAGGGACAGGGGAATCGGGGAGCTGTTTTTT. Encoded protein: CASRDRGIGELFF.